Listed below are T cell receptor beta chains from one sample, sequenced in a study of long-term antiretroviral therapy in people with HIV. Sequenced by immunoSEQ multiplex PCR; TCRdb stores in-frame clones only, minus some. In the table there are 20,000 to 25,000 clones, about 86% of which are singletons. Sequences were derived from unsorted PBMCs, sampled 1.9 years after starting antiretroviral therapy. The receptors come from a woman aged 30 to 39 with HIV. Both conserved end residues are part of each CDR3. Each record gives: J gene, V gene, CDR3 protein.

>TRBJ2-7|TRBV5-1
CASSSIGGRYEQYF
>TRBJ2-3|TRBV10-3
CAISASGGAFGTDTQYF
>TRBJ1-2|TRBV5-6
CASSLTGQGSRWDYGYTF
>TRBJ2-1|TRBV5-1
CASSPSLNEQFF
>TRBJ2-3|TRBV13
CASSLRGRGGHTDTQYF
>TRBJ2-2|TRBV5-6
CASSLGVGMNGELFF
>TRBJ2-3|TRBV18
CASSPHSTDTQYF
>TRBJ1-2|TRBV18
CASSLDRNYGYTF
>TRBJ2-3|TRBV2
CASTQGTDTQYF
>TRBJ2-2|TRBV5-8
CASSADLGGELFF
>TRBJ1-6|TRBV27
CASSLFSPGDRHSPLHF
>TRBJ2-3|TRBV7-3
CASSLGGGNADTQYF
>TRBJ2-7|TRBV7-8
CASSPNREGHEQYF
>TRBJ1-6|TRBV7-9
CASSFDKNNSPLHF
>TRBJ1-1|TRBV10-3
CATRGPAMNTEAFF
>TRBJ1-2|TRBV5-8
CASRGQTGQRNYGYTF
>TRBJ2-5|TRBV2
CASSDGLAGGFDETQYF
>TRBJ1-6|TRBV2
CASRTGGAGSPLHF
>TRBJ1-1|TRBV10-3
CAIQTDDAEAFF
>TRBJ2-5|TRBV2
CASIRDGGAQETQYF